The 32 T cell receptor beta chains given below trace back to one sample, sequenced in a study of T-cell memory formation after mild COVID-19. MiXCR, run by TCRdb on the 5' RACE reads, gives a single entry per CDR3 protein. The data show around 310,000 distinct CDR3 sequences, with approximately 14% seen just once and 21% held by the top ten. Sequencing input: PBMCs or a T cell subset sorted from them (not recorded which). Receptor source: a young man who had mild COVID-19 (a few samples of this study predate the infection). Cell type and time point are not known.

This chain links TRBV9 with TRBJ2-1; 7 bases map to TRBD2. J lost 4 bases, V lost 0 bases, and 7 bases had no gene match. In germline, CDR1 is SGDLS, CDR2 YYNGEE. This CDR3 has 16 residues. CDR3 DNA: TGTGCCAGCAGCGTAGATGTGGGGGGGGTATACAATGAGCAGTTCTTC. This translates into CASSVDVGGVYNEQFF.

V usage is TRBV5-1 and J usage is TRBJ1-1; possible D gene TRBD1, 5 bases. In germline, CDR1 is SGHRS, CDR2 YFSETQ. This CDR3 has 14 amino acids. Trimming removed 0 bases at V and 1 base at J, with 7 bases between. CDR3 residues: CASSLAGTNTEAFF. For the CDR3, the DNA is TGCGCCAGCAGCTTGGCAGGGACGAACACTGAAGCTTTCTTT.

This clonotype showed up just a few times. V gene TRBV5-1 combines with J gene TRBJ1-1, with D unresolved. Trimming took off 2 bases at V and 3 bases at J, with 8 bases between the two ends. Germline-derived CDR1 and CDR2 are SGHRS and YFSETQ. This CDR3 region has 13 residues. The CDR3: CASSFVRDTEAFF. CDR3 nucleotides: TGCGCCAGCAGCTTCGTACGGGACACTGAAGCTTTCTTT.

This clonotype was counted ten times or more. The chain links TRBV7-7 to TRBJ2-7, with TRBD1 matching over 9 bases. V shed 3 bases, J shed 5 bases, and the junction held 2 bases outside the gene matches. This CDR3 region has 13 residues. Germline V gene data show CDR1 as SSHAT and CDR2 as FNYEAQ (reference sequence). The CDR3, as DNA: TGTGCCAGCAGCTTGGGACAGGGCCACGAGCAGTACTTC. It is translated as CASSLGQGHEQYF.

The V gene is TRBV2, the J gene TRBJ2-3, with 11 positions matching TRBD2. V shed 5 bases, J shed 6 bases, and the junction held 13 bases outside the gene matches. CDR1 and CDR2 from the germline V gene are SNHLY and FYNNEI. The CDR3 is 17 residues long. The CDR3 spells CASSRWRSGGATDTQYF. The CDR3 DNA follows: TGTGCCAGCAGTCGGTGGCGTAGCGGGGGGGCTACGGATACGCAGTATTTT.

This rearrangement joins TRBV29-1 to TRBJ1-1; 7 bases map to TRBD1. The germline V gene encodes CDR1 SQVTM and CDR2 ANQGSEA. This CDR3 comprises 14 residues. J gave up 3 bases and V 3 bases, and 7 bases lay outside the gene matches. CDR3 amino acids: CSVEKRGTDTEAFF. CDR3 sequence (DNA): TGCAGCGTTGAGAAAAGGGGGACAGACACTGAAGCTTTCTTT. The variable domain in full, with the rest retrieved from reference TRBV29-1 and TRBJ1-1, is SAVISQKPSRDICQRGTSLTIQCQVDSQVTMMFWYRQQPGQSLTLIATANQGSEATYESGFVIDKFPISRPNLTFSTLTVSNMSPEDSSIYLCSVEKRGTDTEAFFGQGTRLTVV.

The chain joins TRBV5-1 to TRBJ2-5; 9 bases fit TRBD1. V lost 0 bases to trimming and J lost 5 bases; unmatched junction nucleotides: 5. Germline V CDR1 and CDR2: SGHRS, YFSETQ. The CDR3 is 15 amino acids. The CDR3 loop is CASSLVTGGAETQYF. CDR3 DNA sequence: TGCGCCAGCAGCTTGGTGACAGGGGGTGCGGAGACCCAGTACTTC.

This clonotype was detected only a few times. The chain employs TRBV2 and TRBJ2-1; 10 bases agree with TRBD2. Germline V gene sequence: CDR1 SNHLY, CDR2 FYNNEI. CDR3 length: 13 residues. V trimming: 4 bases; J trimming: 8 bases; junction bases outside the gene matches: 2. The CDR3 coding sequence is TGTGCCAGCAGTGTGAGCGGGGGGGATGAGCAGTTCTTC. It yields the protein CASSVSGGDEQFF.

The chain employs TRBV10-3 and TRBJ1-5, with a tentative D call TRBD1 (5 bases). The V gene's germline CDR1 is ENHRY and CDR2 SYGVKD. The V gene lost 0 bases and the J gene lost 10 bases, with 13 bases spanning the gap. CDR3 size: 14 residues. The CDR3 spells CAISESGRVAPQHF. CDR3 nucleotide sequence: TGTGCCATCAGTGAGTCCGGCAGGGTGGCTCCCCAGCATTTT.

The chain carries TRBV7-9 and TRBJ1-1; 8 positions match TRBD1. The CDR3 consists of 15 residues. From germline, CDR1 is SEHNR and CDR2 FQNEAQ (reference sequence). V lost 5 bases to trimming and J lost 2 bases; unmatched junction nucleotides: 7. This chain's CDR3 is CASSPQGASNTEAFF. The DNA for the CDR3 is TGTGCCAGCAGCCCCCAGGGGGCGAGTAACACTGAAGCTTTCTTT.

The chain recombines TRBV18 with TRBJ2-5; no firm D call. V lost 3 bases and J 3 bases, leaving 14 bases between the germline ends. CDR1 is KGHSH, CDR2 LQKENI, per germline. The length of the CDR3 is 15 residues. The CDR3 sequence: CASSPTLLGKETQYF. The CDR3 DNA sequence: TGTGCCAGCTCACCCACCCTACTGGGGAAAGAGACCCAGTACTTC.

This clonotype was counted many times. The V gene is TRBV5-6, the J gene TRBJ2-3; TRBD2 might be the D (6 bases). The CDR3 loop spans 12 amino acids. Per the germline V gene, CDR1 is SGHDT and CDR2 is YYEEEE. V lost 3 bases and J 8 bases, leaving 10 bases between the germline ends. The CDR3: CASSSSSVTQYF. CDR3 nucleotide sequence: TGTGCCAGCAGCTCCTCTAGCGTTACGCAGTATTTT.

The V and J genes are TRBV29-1 and TRBJ2-5; 10 nucleotides agree with TRBD1. With 3 bases clipped from V and 5 bases from J, the junction kept 6 bases outside the gene matches. The CDR3 has 14 amino acids. Germline V gene sequence: CDR1 SQVTM, CDR2 ANQGSEA. As DNA, the CDR3 is TGCAGCGTTGAGGTCCCGGGACAGGGGGAGACCCAGTACTTC. This codes for CSVEVPGQGETQYF.

The chain is built from TRBV5-5 and TRBJ1-4; D not certain. Germline V gene lookup returns CDR1 SGHKS and CDR2 YYEKEE (reference sequence). V lost 3 bases to trimming and J lost 8 bases, with 11 bases between them. This CDR3 region has 13 residues. The CDR3 DNA reads as TGTGCCAGCAGCTCATACTCAGAGGAAAAACTGTTTTTT. It yields the protein CASSSYSEEKLFF. Filled out from reference TRBV5-5 and TRBJ1-4, the complete variable domain reads DAGVTQSPTHLIKTRGQQVTLRCSPISGHKSVSWYQQVLGQGPQFIFQYYEKEERGRGNFPDRFSARQFPNYSSELNVNALLLGDSALYLCASSSYSEEKLFFGSGTQLSVL.

This clonotype has ten or more counts. The chain couples TRBV7-9 to TRBJ2-5; D gene ambiguous. The CDR3 spans 11 residues. CDR1 is SEHNR and CDR2 is FQNEAQ in the germline V gene (reference sequence). V lost 4 bases, J lost 4 bases, and 4 bases lay in between. The CDR3, as DNA: TGTGCCAGCAGCTGGAGAGAGACCCAGTACTTC. This gives the protein CASSWRETQYF. Using reference TRBV7-9 and TRBJ2-5 for the parts outside the CDR3, the full variable domain is DTGVSQNPRHKITKRGQNVTFRCDPISEHNRLYWYRQTLGQGPEFLTYFQNEAQLEKSRLLSDRFSAERPKGSFSTLEIQRTEQGDSAMYLCASSWRETQYFGPGTRLLVL.

This clonotype was detected only a few times. The chain links TRBV7-9 to TRBJ1-1; D is perhaps TRBD1 (5 bases). Trimming removed 5 bases at V and 4 bases at J, with 17 bases between. The CDR3 covers 15 residues. Germline V gene sequence: CDR1 SEHNR, CDR2 FQNEAQ (reference sequence). The CDR3 DNA follows: TGTGCCAGCAGCCCGGGATTAGGGGCTATCACTGAAGCTTTCTTT. Residues: CASSPGLGAITEAFF. The entire variable domain, with the rest obtained from reference TRBV7-9 and TRBJ1-1, is as follows: DTGVSQNPRHKITKRGQNVTFRCDPISEHNRLYWYRQTLGQGPEFLTYFQNEAQLEKSRLLSDRFSAERPKGSFSTLEIQRTEQGDSAMYLCASSPGLGAITEAFFGQGTRLTVV.

The chain combines TRBV9 with TRBJ1-2, with 11 bases identical to TRBD1. Germline CDR1 and CDR2: SGDLS and YYNGEE. The CDR3 is 16 residues long. The V segment lost 1 base and the J segment 8 bases; nucleotides outside the gene matches: 10. Written as DNA, the CDR3 is TGTGCCAGCAGCGTATCGGACAGGGGGCGGTTAGTAGGCTACACCTTC. Translated, it gives CASSVSDRGRLVGYTF.

The chain is built from TRBV12-3 or TRBV12-4 and TRBJ2-5, with D unclear. The length of the CDR3 is 12 residues. Trimming shortened V by 4 bases and J by 5 bases, and 8 bases separated the two germline ends. The CDR3 loop is CASSWTYETQYF. The CDR3, as DNA: TGTGCCAGCAGTTGGACGTATGAGACCCAGTACTTC.

The chain couples TRBV5-1 to TRBJ2-3; D perhaps matches TRBD2 (7 bases). Germline V CDR1 and CDR2: SGHRS, YFSETQ. This CDR3 contains 19 residues. Trimming left V 0 bases short and J 7 bases short, with 27 bases between. The CDR3: CASSLEGSGGDHESNTQYF. CDR3 nucleotide sequence: TGCGCCAGCAGCTTGGAAGGGTCGGGGGGCGACCACGAGTCAAATACGCAGTATTTT.

The chain employs TRBV12-3 or TRBV12-4 and TRBJ1-5; weak D call: TRBD1 (5 bases). V lost 3 bases and J 0 bases, leaving 12 bases between the germline ends. The CDR3 spans 16 residues. CDR3 DNA: TGTGCCAGCAGTTTTGGGGGACCGCCTAGCAATCAGCCCCAGCATTTT. This encodes CASSFGGPPSNQPQHF.

This sequence joins TRBV9 and TRBJ2-5, with D perhaps matching TRBD2 (6 bases). The CDR3 is 15 amino acids. The germline V and J ends were trimmed by 4 bases and 4 bases, with 17 bases remaining between them. Germline loops: CDR1 SGDLS, CDR2 YYNGEE. CDR3 amino acids: CASSPNRLEGETQYF. In DNA form, the CDR3 reads TGTGCCAGCAGCCCAAACCGACTAGAGGGAGAGACCCAGTACTTC. Combining the CDR3 with reference TRBV9 and TRBJ2-5 gives the whole variable domain DSGVTQTPKHLITATGQRVTLRCSPRSGDLSVYWYQQSLDQGLQFLIQYYNGEERAKGNILERFSAQQFPDLHSELNLSSLELGDSALYFCASSPNRLEGETQYFGPGTRLLVL.

This clonotype came up a few times. The rearrangement joins TRBV6-2 or TRBV6-3 to TRBJ2-1; the match to TRBD2 covers 9 bases. This CDR3 region has 16 residues. J lost 7 bases, V lost 0 bases, and 7 bases had no gene match. The germline gives CDR1 MNHEY, CDR2 SVGEGT. As DNA, the CDR3 is TGTGCCAGCAGTTACTCTCCGCTAGCGGGGTTTAATGAGCAGTTCTTC. Amino acids: CASSYSPLAGFNEQFF.

The chain links TRBV4-1 to TRBJ2-1; TRBD2 aligns across 8 bases. Germline CDR1 reads MGHRA; CDR2 reads YSYEKL. The CDR3 length is 16 residues. V lost 1 base, J lost 4 bases, and 6 bases stayed unmatched. CDR3 region: CASSQGISGGYNEQFF. The CDR3 region has the DNA TGCGCCAGCAGCCAAGGAATCAGCGGGGGATACAATGAGCAGTTCTTC.

This clonotype was picked up a small number of times. This chain links TRBV7-9 with TRBJ1-6; no clear D. The CDR3 contains 13 residues. V was pared by 7 bases and J by 11 bases, with 15 bases between. CDR1 is SEHNR and CDR2 is FQNEAQ in the germline V gene (reference sequence). CDR3 amino acids: CASTSDPGPPLHF. The DNA of the CDR3 is TGTGCCAGCACATCAGACCCTGGGCCACCCCTCCACTTT.

This clonotype was observed at least ten times. The V call is TRBV5-6, the J call TRBJ1-2; 8 bases align to TRBD1. After removal of 7 bases from V and 5 bases from J, the junction contained 1 base not matched to a gene. Germline V gene lookup returns CDR1 SGHDT and CDR2 YYEEEE. This CDR3 is built from 11 residues. DNA of the CDR3: TGTGCCAGCGACAGGGGTTATGGCTACACCTTC. Translating gives CASDRGYGYTF.

This chain uses TRBV29-1 with TRBJ1-4; the D is unclear. Trimming left V 6 bases short and J 6 bases short, with 20 bases between. Germline lookup yields CDR1 SQVTM and CDR2 ANQGSEA. The CDR3 covers 15 residues. The CDR3: CSVRTTEGLDEKLFF. The CDR3, as DNA: TGCAGCGTGAGAACGACGGAAGGGTTGGATGAAAAACTGTTTTTT.

This clonotype came up a few times. The CDR3, as DNA: TGTGCCAGCAGCGTAGGACTAGCGGGGGGGCTGAACATTCAGTACTTC. This translates into CASSVGLAGGLNIQYF. The V gene is TRBV9, the J gene TRBJ2-4, with 14 bases identical to TRBD2. The germline V gene encodes CDR1 SGDLS and CDR2 YYNGEE. The length of the CDR3 is 16 residues. With 0 bases clipped from V and 7 bases from J, the junction kept 3 bases outside the gene matches.

CDR3 in amino acids: CASSRGGFSYEQYF. CDR3 DNA: TGTGCCAGCAGTAGGGGGGGCTTCTCCTACGAGCAGTACTTC. The gene calls are TRBV7-2 and TRBJ2-7, with D possibly being TRBD2 (7 bases). The V end was cut by 6 bases, the J end by 0 bases, with 12 bases between. CDR3 length: 14 residues. Germline V CDR1 and CDR2: SGHTA, FQGNSA.

This clonotype was detected a few times. The J gene is TRBJ2-3, the V gene TRBV4-1; tentatively, D is TRBD2 (7 bases). Germline CDR1 is MGHRA and CDR2 is YSYEKL. The CDR3 runs to 16 residues. The germline V and J ends were trimmed by 0 bases and 0 bases, with 10 bases remaining between them. The CDR3 region is CASSQDGGASTDTQYF. DNA for the CDR3: TGCGCCAGCAGCCAAGATGGGGGGGCTAGCACAGATACGCAGTATTTT.

This clonotype was counted a few times. The rearrangement links TRBV6-6 to TRBJ2-7; the match to TRBD2 covers 15 bases. Germline assignment: CDR1 MNHNY and CDR2 SVGAGI (reference sequence). The CDR3 contains 17 residues. The trim removed 0 bases at V and 3 bases at J, leaving 3 bases unmatched. The CDR3 is CASSYSGTSGGFYEQYF. Written as DNA, the CDR3 is TGTGCCAGCAGTTACTCCGGGACTAGCGGGGGGTTCTACGAGCAGTACTTC.

This rearrangement joins TRBV27 to TRBJ1-6, with no clear D. The V gene lost 3 bases and the J gene lost 10 bases, with 13 bases spanning the gap. The CDR3 sequence is 14 residues long. Germline CDR1 and CDR2: MNHEY and SMNVEV (reference sequence). The CDR3 is CASSFTSPSSPLHF. The CDR3 nucleotides read TGTGCCAGCAGTTTCACAAGCCCTAGCTCACCCCTCCACTTT.

In its sample, this clonotype was seen a few times. The chain links TRBV4-1 to TRBJ2-5; D not certain. V was clipped by 1 base and J by 5 bases, with 11 bases between them. The CDR3 runs 14 residues. CDR1 and CDR2 from the germline V gene are MGHRA and YSYEKL. The CDR3 reads CASSQVLVVETQYF. CDR3 bases: TGCGCCAGCAGCCAAGTCTTGGTTGTTGAGACCCAGTACTTC.